These 18 T cell receptor beta chains originate from one sample sequenced in a study of blood T cell repertoires in COVID-19. Produced via immunoSEQ multiplex PCR; TCRdb's table is partial and in-frame only. Of around 270,000 clones in the sample, about 87% were seen once. The sample was peripheral blood. These TCRs come from a man between 60 and 75 years old who had recovered from COVID-19.

This clone is a singleton in its sample. V and J are TRBV7-2 and TRBJ2-3; 10 nucleotides line up with TRBD1. V dropped 5 bases and J dropped 5; count of bases not matched to a gene: 13. This CDR3 has 17 residues. CDR1 is SGHTA, CDR2 FQGNSA, per germline. The CDR3 region has the DNA TGTGCCAGCAGCGTTCAGCCGGGACAGGGGTTGGGAGATACGCAGTATTTT. This encodes CASSVQPGQGLGDTQYF. The full variable domain, its missing parts supplied by reference TRBV7-2 and TRBJ2-3, is GAGVSQSPSNKVTEKGKDVELRCDPISGHTALYWYRQSLGQGLEFLIYFQGNSAPDKSGLPSDRFSAERTGGSVSTLTIQRTQQEDSAVYLCASSVQPGQGLGDTQYFGPGTRLTVL.

This chain uses TRBV5-1 with TRBJ2-2, with 7 bases fitting TRBD1. The CDR3 covers 16 residues. J gave up 0 bases and V 2 bases, and 4 bases lay outside the gene matches. CDR1 is SGHRS and CDR2 is YFSETQ in the germline V gene. In DNA, the CDR3 is TGCGCCAGCAGCTTCTTTGGACAGGCGAACACCGGGGAGCTGTTTTTT. It translates to CASSFFGQANTGELFF.

The rearrangement uses TRBV5-6 and TRBJ1-4; no clear D. The germline CDR1 and CDR2 sequences are SGHDT and YYEEEE. Trimming cost V 3 bases and J 4 bases, with 10 bases left between them. There are 14 residues in the CDR3. CDR3 nucleotides: TGTGCCAGCAGCTGGCGGGCCTATAATGAAAAACTGTTTTTT. Translating it yields CASSWRAYNEKLFF.

The V gene is TRBV6-6, the J gene TRBJ2-1; 7 nucleotides match TRBD2. Germline lookup yields CDR1 MNHNY and CDR2 SVGAGI (reference sequence). With 5 bases clipped from V and 9 bases from J, the junction kept 4 bases outside the gene matches. The CDR3 runs to 12 residues. CDR3 in amino acids: CASSQLAGEQFF. The DNA for the CDR3 is TGTGCCAGCAGTCAATTAGCGGGTGAGCAGTTCTTC.

About this clone: Sequence at one end of the junction differs from germline and may be a read error. The gene calls are TRBV4-2 and TRBJ1-1; D remains ambiguous. Germline lookup yields CDR1 LGHNA and CDR2 YNFKEQ. The CDR3 covers 12 residues. CDR3 DNA sequence: TGTGCCAGCAGCCAAGATAACATTGAAGCTTTCTTT. Residues: CASSQDNIEAFF.

The gene calls are TRBV12-3 or TRBV12-4 and TRBJ2-5; no definite D call. Trimming took off 3 bases at V and 1 base at J, with 6 bases between the two ends. The CDR3 is made up of 13 amino acids. The CDR3 DNA follows: TGTGCCAGCAGTTTCCAGGCCCAAGAGACCCAGTACTTC. It is translated as CASSFQAQETQYF.

The chain couples TRBV7-3 to TRBJ2-1; D may be TRBD1 (5 bases). The germline gives CDR1 SGHTA, CDR2 FQGTGA. Trimming removed 5 bases from V and 4 bases from J, with 6 bases in between. The CDR3 consists of 12 residues. In nucleotides, the CDR3 is TGTGCCAGCAGCCCAGGGTACAATGAGCAGTTCTTC. Its protein is CASSPGYNEQFF.

J is TRBJ2-7 and V is TRBV11-2; the D gene is possibly TRBD1 (5 bases). Germline V gene data show CDR1 as SGHAT and CDR2 as FQNNGV. CDR3 length: 15 residues. The germline V and J ends were trimmed by 4 bases and 0 bases, with 13 bases remaining between them. CDR3 in DNA: TGTGCCAGCAGCTCGAGAACAGGTAGCTCCTACGAGCAGTACTTC. Amino acid sequence: CASSSRTGSSYEQYF.

V is TRBV27 and J is TRBJ2-7; 8 bases line up with TRBD1. The CDR3 extends over 14 amino acids. Germline trimming cut 5 bases from V and 3 bases from J; bases unmatched to any gene: 6. Germline loops: CDR1 MNHEY, CDR2 SMNVEV (reference sequence). CDR3 amino acids: CASSLRGQVYEQYF. DNA of the CDR3: TGTGCCAGCAGTCTTAGGGGACAGGTCTACGAGCAGTACTTC.

For the CDR3, the DNA is TGTGCCAGCAGCCGACGGGGGGCTGGGGCCAACGTCCTGACTTTC. The encoded protein is CASSRRGAGANVLTF. The gene calls are TRBV7-3 and TRBJ2-6; 7 positions match TRBD2. Trimming cost V 5 bases and J 2 bases; bases outside gene matches: 3. Germline loops: CDR1 SGHTA, CDR2 FQGTGA. The CDR3 runs 15 residues.

This sequence joins TRBV25-1 and TRBJ2-5; 9 bases align to TRBD2. With 2 bases clipped from V and 3 bases from J, the junction kept 1 base outside the gene matches. Germline V lookup: CDR1 MGHDK, CDR2 SYGVNS. The CDR3 totals 14 residues. DNA of the CDR3: TGTGCCAGCAGTGAACGACTAGCGGAAGAGACCCAGTACTTC. This encodes CASSERLAEETQYF.

The V gene is TRBV6-5, the J gene TRBJ1-3; possible D gene TRBD1, 6 bases. This CDR3 spans 14 amino acids. Between the trimmed V and J ends, which lost 9 bases and 0 bases, there was a span of 12 bases. CDR1 is MNHEY, CDR2 SVGAGI, per germline. CDR3 sequence (DNA): TGTGCCAGTACGCAGGGGATCTCTGGAAACACCATATATTTT. Encoded protein: CASTQGISGNTIYF.

The V gene is TRBV5-1, the J gene TRBJ2-1, with TRBD2 matching 12 bases. Losses at the gene ends were 4 bases for V and 5 bases for J; bases not matched to a gene: 7. This CDR3 has 16 residues. Germline CDR1 and CDR2: SGHRS and YFSETQ. The CDR3 is CASSGILAGGDNEQFF. The CDR3 DNA reads TGCGCCAGCAGCGGAATACTAGCGGGGGGCGACAATGAGCAGTTCTTC.

The chain is built from TRBV14 and TRBJ1-2; 8 nucleotides line up with TRBD1. V gave up 3 bases and J gave up 3 bases; unmatched junction bases: 9. This CDR3 is built from 16 residues. Germline-derived CDR1 and CDR2 are SGHDN and FVKESK. This CDR3 reads CASSQEQGVRDYGYTF. The DNA of the CDR3 is TGTGCCAGCAGCCAGGAACAGGGGGTTCGTGACTATGGCTACACCTTC.

The genes are TRBV4-2 and TRBJ1-4, with D maybe TRBD1 (5 bases). Looked up from germline, CDR1 is LGHNA and CDR2 is YNFKEQ. The V gene lost 2 bases and the J gene lost 8 bases, with 21 bases spanning the gap. This CDR3 spans 17 amino acids. The CDR3 here is CASSQNPPPGVGEKLFF. In nucleotides, the CDR3 is TGTGCCAGCAGCCAAAACCCACCCCCGGGGGTAGGGGAAAAACTGTTTTTT.

The table lists this clone with a few counts. The genes are TRBV30 and TRBJ1-6; 9 bases align to TRBD1. Germline V gene lookup returns CDR1 GTSNPN and CDR2 SVGIG (reference sequence). V was pared by 4 bases and J by 10 bases, with 8 bases of the junction left unmatched. This CDR3 region has 14 residues. CDR3 coding DNA: TGTGCCTGGACCCCGGACAGGGGAAACTCACCCCTCCACTTT. This translates into CAWTPDRGNSPLHF.

The rearrangement links TRBV9 to TRBJ2-7; possible D gene TRBD2, 6 bases. Looked up from germline, CDR1 is SGDLS and CDR2 is YYNGEE. The CDR3 contains 15 residues. The germline V and J ends were trimmed by 4 bases and 7 bases, with 21 bases remaining between them. The CDR3 coding sequence is TGTGCCAGCAGCCCTGGGGGGACCTTGGGGCGGGAGCAGTACTTC. It encodes CASSPGGTLGREQYF. Based on the CDR3 plus reference TRBV9 and TRBJ2-7, the full variable domain is DSGVTQTPKHLITATGQRVTLRCSPRSGDLSVYWYQQSLDQGLQFLIQYYNGEERAKGNILERFSAQQFPDLHSELNLSSLELGDSALYFCASSPGGTLGREQYFGPGTRLTVT.

The V call is TRBV6-2 or TRBV6-3, the J call TRBJ1-1; D is ambiguous. This CDR3 region has 14 residues. Trimming pared 4 bases from V and 1 base from J, leaving 10 bases between. Germline-derived CDR1 and CDR2 are MNHEY and SVGEGT. The chain's CDR3 is CASSSRGGNTEAFF. The CDR3 DNA reads as TGTGCCAGCAGTTCTCGGGGAGGGAACACTGAAGCTTTCTTT.